This T cell receptor beta chain was recovered during a study of blood T cell repertoires in COVID-19. Across the study: Sites across the United States, Italy and Spain contributed samples from acute and convalescent COVID-19.

The length of the CDR3 is 14 residues. V was pared by 6 bases and J by 1 base, with 13 bases between. Per the germline V gene, CDR1 is SGHRS and CDR2 is YFSETQ. In the original processing: Amplified reference gene primers provided the basis for estimating nucleated cell counts. TCRdb's copy holds only in-frame clones and misses some; the assay was immunoSEQ multiplex PCR. V, J and clone size derive from that table, while D and trimming were established from the DNA sequence. Of roughly 260,000 clones detected, about 88% appear once; the ten largest clones hold 4%. This TCR was recovered from a man aged 60-69 years who had recovered from COVID-19. The genes are TRBV5-1 and TRBJ1-1; D gene uncertain. Material: peripheral blood. The CDR3 loop is CASNLRAGNTEAFF. The CDR3 region has the DNA TGCGCCAGCAACCTCCGGGCGGGGAACACTGAAGCTTTCTTT.